Below, 14 T cell receptor beta chains from the same sample are listed, as sequenced in a study of shared clonotypes between healthy human individuals. The assay was immunoSEQ multiplex PCR, and TCRdb's table has in-frame clones only and misses some. The sample lists 450,000 to 700,000 clones; around 95% were seen once. In the naive CD8 group, cells lacked CD45RO and were positively selected for CCR7, so terminally differentiated effector memory CD45RA+ cells were left out. Sequencing was carried out using naive CD8+ T cells sorted from blood. These receptors were collected from a woman in her 30s in good health.

This chain uses TRBV4-1 with TRBJ2-1; 10 positions agree with TRBD2. This CDR3 has 17 amino acids. Trimming cost V 4 bases and J 2 bases; bases outside gene matches: 8. Germline V gives CDR1 MGHRA, CDR2 YSYEKL. Written as DNA, the CDR3 is TGCGCCAGCAGCCGTCCTAGCGGGAGTGGCCCCTACAATGAGCAGTTCTTC. This sequence encodes CASSRPSGSGPYNEQFF.

This clone was counted only a few times. The chain recombines TRBV6-5 with TRBJ1-5; no clear D. CDR3 length: 14 residues. Germline CDR1 and CDR2: MNHEY and SVGAGI. The V end lost 5 bases, the J end lost 5 bases, and 13 bases lay between the germline ends. The CDR3 DNA is TGTGCCAGCAGTCTTTCGACGGGATATCAGCCCCAGCATTTT. Translating gives CASSLSTGYQPQHF.

The genes are TRBV4-1 and TRBJ2-7, with 9 positions matching TRBD2. In germline, CDR1 is MGHRA, CDR2 YSYEKL. There are 15 residues in the CDR3. The junction had 5 bases not matched to a gene; V was cut back by 0 bases and J by 5 bases. CDR3 sequence (DNA): TGCGCCAGCAGCCAAGATGGCCTAGCGGGAAACGAGCAGTACTTC. Its translation: CASSQDGLAGNEQYF.

The chain couples TRBV19 to TRBJ1-1; D gene uncertain. The CDR3 runs 19 residues. V was trimmed by 4 bases and J by 1 base, leaving 25 bases between them. Germline-derived CDR1 and CDR2 are LNHDA and SQIVND (reference sequence). This chain's CDR3 is CASSTNKGPGTWTNTEAFF. Written as DNA, the CDR3 is TGTGCCAGTAGTACAAATAAAGGCCCGGGTACGTGGACGAACACTGAAGCTTTCTTT.

The chain links TRBV19 to TRBJ2-1; D is perhaps TRBD2 (6 bases). CDR3 size: 15 residues. CDR1 is LNHDA and CDR2 is SQIVND in the germline V gene (reference sequence). V was clipped by 6 bases and J by 4 bases, with 16 bases between them. The CDR3 DNA reads TGTGCCAGTAGGGGTGGGGGGAGCTGGTACAATGAGCAGTTCTTC. It encodes CASRGGGSWYNEQFF. Variable domain in full (rest from reference TRBV19 and TRBJ2-1): DGGITQSPKYLFRKEGQNVTLSCEQNLNHDAMYWYRQDPGQGLRLIYYSQIVNDFQKGDIAEGYSVSREKKESFPLTVTSAQKNPTAFYLCASRGGGSWYNEQFFGPGTRLTVL.

The chain combines TRBV4-1 with TRBJ2-3, with D unresolved. In germline, CDR1 is MGHRA, CDR2 YSYEKL. Trimming pared 3 bases from V and 6 bases from J, leaving 10 bases between. The CDR3 runs 13 residues. In DNA, the CDR3 is TGCGCCAGCAGCCAGGGTTGGGTTGATACGCAGTATTTT. It encodes CASSQGWVDTQYF.

In this sample, this clone turned up once. V is TRBV28 and J is TRBJ1-4; no definite D call. This CDR3 has 16 amino acids. The V end was cut by 5 bases, the J end by 2 bases, with 15 bases between. Germline V gene data show CDR1 as MDHEN and CDR2 as SYDVKM. The CDR3 loop reads CASSLHREGTNEKLFF. DNA for the CDR3: TGTGCCAGCAGTCTGCATCGAGAGGGTACTAATGAAAAACTGTTTTTT.

The V and J genes are TRBV29-1 and TRBJ1-2, with no clear D. The CDR3 is made up of 14 amino acids. The germline V and J ends were trimmed by 4 bases and 3 bases, with 15 bases remaining between them. Germline V CDR1 and CDR2: SQVTM, ANQGSEA. The CDR3 protein is CSVVLNDIYYGYTF. In DNA, the CDR3 is TGCAGCGTTGTTCTCAACGACATCTACTATGGCTACACCTTC.

A note on this clone: An end of the junction differs from the germline gene, which may be a read error. This chain joins TRBV6-6 and TRBJ2-1; TRBD1 aligns across 7 bases. Germline-derived CDR1 and CDR2 are MNHNY and SVGAGI (reference sequence). The length of the CDR3 is 10 residues. CDR3 nucleotide sequence: TGTGCCAGCAGTGAGGGACAGCCGGTCTTC. Its translation is CASSEGQPVF.

This clone is a singleton in its sample. The chain recombines TRBV4-1 with TRBJ2-7, with D perhaps matching TRBD2 (6 bases). CDR3 length equals 14 residues. CDR1 and CDR2 (germline): MGHRA, YSYEKL. The V gene lost 3 bases and the J gene lost 4 bases, with 13 bases spanning the gap. In DNA, the CDR3 is TGCGCCAGCAGCCAGGAGGGGCGCCGGTACGAGCAGTACTTC. As protein: CASSQEGRRYEQYF.

Written as DNA, the CDR3 is TGTGCCAGCAGTTACCTAGCTAGCATATCCTACGAGCAGTACTTC. It codes for CASSYLASISYEQYF. The V call is TRBV6-5, the J call TRBJ2-7, with D possibly being TRBD2 (5 bases). The CDR3 extends over 15 amino acids. The germline V gene has CDR1 MNHEY and CDR2 SVGAGI. Trimming left V 2 bases short and J 1 base short, with 12 bases between.

This sequence joins TRBV27 and TRBJ2-6; 8 nucleotides match TRBD2. This CDR3 contains 21 residues. Germline V gene lookup returns CDR1 MNHEY and CDR2 SMNVEV (reference sequence). V shed 0 bases, J shed 10 bases, and the junction held 23 bases outside the gene matches. In nucleotides, the CDR3 is TGTGCCAGCAGTTTATCGAAGGGAGAATCCCGAAGCGGGAGAAGTTTAAACGTCCTGACTTTC. Translated: CASSLSKGESRSGRSLNVLTF.

The gene calls are TRBV27 and TRBJ1-5; D is ambiguous. The V end was cut by 3 bases, the J end by 3 bases, with 6 bases between. The germline V gene encodes CDR1 MNHEY and CDR2 SMNVEV (reference sequence). This CDR3 has 13 residues. CDR3 nucleotide sequence: TGTGCCAGCAGTTTGTCTTACAATCAGCCCCAGCATTTT. The encoded protein is CASSLSYNQPQHF.

For this clone: This CDR3 is also generated by other DNA sequences in the sample. V is TRBV19 and J is TRBJ2-3, with 7 bases identical to TRBD1. CDR1 and CDR2 from the germline V gene are LNHDA and SQIVND (reference sequence). The CDR3 runs to 14 residues. Trimming took 5 bases from V and 1 from J; bases not matched to a gene: 3. The CDR3 loop is CASSQGQGTDTQYF. The DNA of the CDR3 is TGTGCCAGTAGTCAAGGACAGGGCACAGATACGCAGTATTTT. The full variable domain, completed using reference TRBV19 and TRBJ2-3, is DGGITQSPKYLFRKEGQNVTLSCEQNLNHDAMYWYRQDPGQGLRLIYYSQIVNDFQKGDIAEGYSVSREKKESFPLTVTSAQKNPTAFYLCASSQGQGTDTQYFGPGTRLTVL.